The next 27 T cell receptor beta chains were all read from a single sample in a study of early T cells in non-severe SARS-CoV-2 infection. MiXCR, applied by TCRdb to the 5' RACE reads, yields one record per CDR3 protein. The sample carries 60,000 to 90,000 distinct CDR3 sequences, about 16% recorded once. Sequencing was done on a sample of whole blood. These receptors were collected from an adult who was a healthcare worker with PCR-confirmed SARS-CoV-2 infection or an uninfected control (not recorded which).

V and J are TRBV5-1 and TRBJ1-2; TRBD1 is a possible D gene (6 bases). Germline V gives CDR1 SGHRS, CDR2 YFSETQ. V lost 3 bases to trimming and J lost 8 bases, with 11 bases between them. CDR3 length: 12 residues. The chain's CDR3 is CASSSGQMGYTF. Written as DNA, the CDR3 is TGCGCCAGCAGCTCCGGACAGATGGGCTACACCTTC.

This clonotype was seen only a few times. The chain carries TRBV29-1 and TRBJ2-1; no clear D. The V gene lost 4 bases and the J gene lost 15 bases, with 13 bases spanning the gap. The CDR3 loop spans 10 amino acids. Germline assignment: CDR1 SQVTM and CDR2 ANQGSEA. The CDR3 spells CSVAGEARFF. The CDR3 DNA sequence: TGCAGCGTTGCTGGAGAAGCTCGGTTCTTC.

This chain joins TRBV28 and TRBJ2-3; 8 nucleotides align to TRBD1. This CDR3 region has 15 residues. Unmatched junction bases numbered 7, after V lost 5 bases and J lost 3 bases. Germline values: CDR1 MDHEN, CDR2 SYDVKM. In DNA, the CDR3 is TGTGCCAGCAGTCCGTTGCAGGGGGCGACAGATACGCAGTATTTT. Amino acid sequence: CASSPLQGATDTQYF.

The sample holds a few counts of this clonotype. The chain couples TRBV7-2 to TRBJ2-1, with D tentatively TRBD1 (6 bases). The V and J ends lost 5 bases and 8 bases respectively, with 10 bases between them. CDR3 length: 12 residues. Germline V lookup: CDR1 SGHTA, CDR2 FQGNSA. CDR3 sequence reads: CASSKQGHEQFF. The CDR3 nucleotides read TGTGCCAGCAGCAAACAGGGTCATGAGCAGTTCTTC.

There are a few counts of this clonotype. V usage is TRBV25-1 and J usage is TRBJ1-4; D is uncertain. The germline gives CDR1 MGHDK, CDR2 SYGVNS. CDR3 length: 16 amino acids. V was shortened by 4 bases and J by 7 bases, with 19 bases between the two germline ends. The CDR3 spells CASSGKTWARGEKLFF. The CDR3 DNA follows: TGTGCCAGCAGTGGAAAAACCTGGGCTAGAGGTGAAAAACTGTTTTTT.

The chain combines TRBV12-3 or TRBV12-4 with TRBJ2-1; TRBD2 matches at 7 bases. The CDR3 extends over 14 amino acids. V gave up 7 bases and J gave up 3 bases; unmatched junction bases: 6. CDR3 residues: CASTSPSGYNEQFF. The CDR3 DNA follows: TGTGCCAGCACATCGCCTAGCGGCTACAATGAGCAGTTCTTC.

V and J are TRBV10-2 and TRBJ2-4; 10 nucleotides match TRBD2. The V segment lost 7 bases and the J segment 7 bases; nucleotides outside the gene matches: 13. CDR1 and CDR2 from the germline V gene are WSHSY and SAAADI. The CDR3 loop spans 16 amino acids. The CDR3 region has the DNA TGCGCCAGCACTTGGACTAGCGGTTATACAAAGAACATTCAGTACTTC. Its translation is CASTWTSGYTKNIQYF.

This clonotype occurred a few times. The chain carries TRBV6-6 and TRBJ1-4; a possible D gene is TRBD1 (6 bases). This CDR3 comprises 15 residues. V lost 2 bases and J 7 bases, leaving 14 bases between the germline ends. The germline V gene encodes CDR1 MNHNY and CDR2 SVGAGI (reference sequence). CDR3: CASSYHGQLGEKLFF. The CDR3 DNA sequence: TGTGCCAGCAGTTACCATGGACAGCTTGGTGAAAAACTGTTTTTT.

This chain joins TRBV11-2 and TRBJ2-1; no definite D call. Germline CDR1 is SGHAT and CDR2 is FQNNGV. With 0 bases removed from V and 2 bases from J, the gap between germline ends came to 5 bases. The length of the CDR3 is 14 residues. The CDR3: CASSLEMAYNEQFF. As DNA, the CDR3 is TGTGCCAGCAGCTTAGAGATGGCCTACAATGAGCAGTTCTTC.

The chain recombines TRBV5-8 with TRBJ1-2; D is uncertain. CDR3 length: 13 amino acids. Germline V lookup: CDR1 SGHTS, CDR2 YDEGEE. V was pared by 2 bases and J by 1 base, with 6 bases between. The DNA of the CDR3 is TGTGCCAGCAGCTTTAACCGTAACTATGGCTACACCTTC. It encodes CASSFNRNYGYTF. Full variable domain (remainder filled in from reference TRBV5-8 and TRBJ1-2): EAGVTQSPTHLIKTRGQQATLRCSPISGHTSVYWYQQALGLGLQFLLWYDEGEERNRGNFPPRFSGRQFPNYSSELNVNALELEDSALYLCASSFNRNYGYTFGSGTRLTVV.

This clonotype has more than one count but fewer than ten. The V gene is TRBV6-1, the J gene TRBJ1-5; a weak D match, TRBD1 (5 bases). The germline CDR1 and CDR2 sequences are MNHNS and SASEGT. V shed 0 bases and J shed 1 base, with 7 bases lying between them. The CDR3 spans 15 residues. The CDR3 DNA is TGTGCCAGCAGTGAAGCGGGGGGAAGCAATCAGCCCCAGCATTTT. Translation: CASSEAGGSNQPQHF.

The chain employs TRBV12-3 or TRBV12-4 and TRBJ2-4; D uncertain. The CDR3 has 12 amino acids. V was pared by 2 bases and J by 8 bases, with 7 bases between. The CDR3 nucleotides are TGTGCCAGCAGTTTAAGTTTGGACATTCAGTACTTC. This translates into CASSLSLDIQYF.

This clonotype was seen only a few times. The V gene is TRBV5-1, the J gene TRBJ2-1, with 12 bases that match TRBD2. This CDR3 has 17 residues. Germline lookup yields CDR1 SGHRS and CDR2 YFSETQ. The junction had 9 bases not matched to a gene; V was cut back by 0 bases and J by 8 bases. The CDR3 coding sequence is TGCGCCAGCAGCTTGGCCCCAAGCCTAGCGGGAGGGGATGAGCAGTTCTTC. It translates to CASSLAPSLAGGDEQFF.

The chain has TRBV20-1 and TRBJ1-1; maybe TRBD1 (5 bases). CDR3 length: 13 residues. Trimming cost V 4 bases and J 5 bases, with 14 bases left between them. Per germline, CDR1 DFQATT and CDR2 SNEGSKA (reference sequence). The chain's CDR3 is CSANDLRGTEAFF. CDR3 nucleotide sequence: TGCAGTGCTAATGATTTAAGGGGTACTGAAGCTTTCTTT.

This clonotype has a handful of counts. The V and J genes are TRBV6-1 and TRBJ1-1; D is perhaps TRBD1 (5 bases). The germline V gene has CDR1 MNHNS and CDR2 SASEGT. V was trimmed by 3 bases and J by 1 base, leaving 9 bases between them. This CDR3 spans 14 amino acids. CDR3: CASSDRQKNTEAFF. The CDR3 region has the DNA TGTGCCAGCAGTGATAGACAGAAGAACACTGAAGCTTTCTTT.

This chain connects TRBV11-2 to TRBJ2-4; D is unresolved. This CDR3 is built from 16 residues. V lost 1 base, J lost 9 bases, and 19 bases lay in between. Germline V gene data show CDR1 as SGHAT and CDR2 as FQNNGV. DNA for the CDR3: TGTGCCAGCAGCTTAGGCCCAGCCGGCGGCGAAAGCATTCAGTACTTC. This sequence encodes CASSLGPAGGESIQYF.

There are a few counts of this clonotype. The chain links TRBV24-1 to TRBJ2-5; no clear D. Looked up from germline, CDR1 is KGHDR and CDR2 is SFDVKD. The CDR3 has 14 amino acids. V was pared by 4 bases and J by 4 bases, with 12 bases between. In DNA, the CDR3 is TGTGCCACCAGTGAACCCCTTAAGACAGAGACCCAGTACTTC. Translating gives CATSEPLKTETQYF.

This sequence joins TRBV11-2 and TRBJ1-6, with 7 bases identical to TRBD1. The CDR3 is 13 residues long. CDR1 and CDR2 from the germline V gene are SGHAT and FQNNGV. The V gene end was trimmed by 5 bases and the J gene end by 12 bases; junction bases not matched to a gene: 7. DNA of the CDR3: TGTGCCAGCAGCCTGGACAGGCAAGAACCCCTCCACTTT. It translates to CASSLDRQEPLHF.

V usage is TRBV29-1 and J usage is TRBJ1-2, with TRBD1 matching over 10 bases. Germline V gives CDR1 SQVTM, CDR2 ANQGSEA. Trimming took 6 bases from V and 5 from J; bases not matched to a gene: 0. The CDR3 totals 11 residues. The CDR3 bases are TGCAGCGTGGGACAGGGGTATGGCTACACCTTC. Its translation: CSVGQGYGYTF.

The chain carries TRBV11-2 and TRBJ2-7, with 11 bases that match TRBD1. The CDR3 covers 14 residues. Germline values: CDR1 SGHAT, CDR2 FQNNGV. J lost 5 bases, V lost 5 bases, and 5 bases had no gene match. Here the CDR3 DNA reads TGTGCCAGCAGCCCGGGACAGGGGGTCCACGAGCAGTACTTC. Encoded protein: CASSPGQGVHEQYF.

This clonotype was counted between two and nine times. The rearrangement uses TRBV6-1 and TRBJ2-1, with D possibly TRBD1 on 6 matching bases. This CDR3 region has 12 residues. V was cut by 7 bases and J by 9 bases, with 13 bases left in between. Germline V gene lookup returns CDR1 MNHNS and CDR2 SASEGT. CDR3 sequence (DNA): TGTGCCAGCACCCGAAGGGGGAGTGAGCAGTTCTTC. Translation gives CASTRRGSEQFF.

This clonotype was seen a few times. The rearrangement uses TRBV27 and TRBJ2-5, with D uncertain. CDR1 is MNHEY, CDR2 SMNVEV, per germline (reference sequence). V gave up 0 bases and J gave up 5 bases, with 19 bases separating them. The CDR3 consists of 17 residues. CDR3 residues: CASSLSGQLTRGETQYF. The CDR3 DNA reads TGTGCCAGCAGTTTATCGGGCCAGCTAACAAGAGGCGAGACCCAGTACTTC.

In its sample, this clonotype was seen a few times. The V gene is TRBV6-2 or TRBV6-3, the J gene TRBJ1-2; TRBD1 matches 8 bases. V lost 5 bases, J lost 4 bases, and 15 bases stayed unmatched. CDR1 MNHEY and CDR2 SVGEGT come from the germline V gene. The CDR3 totals 17 residues. The chain's CDR3 is CASSDGSQGVRAYGYTF. DNA for the CDR3: TGTGCCAGCAGTGATGGGTCACAGGGGGTTCGTGCCTATGGCTACACCTTC.

This clonotype was found many times. At one boundary the junction diverges from the germline segment, which might be a read error. The chain carries TRBV5-1 and TRBJ2-3; D assignment may be TRBD1 or TRBD2 (5 bases each). The germline V gene has CDR1 SGHRS and CDR2 YFSETQ. The CDR3 runs to 15 residues. The DNA of the CDR3 is TGTGCCAGCAGCTTAGAGGGACCAAGCACAGATACGCAGTATTTT. Amino acid sequence: CASSLEGPSTDTQYF.

The chain has TRBV20-1 and TRBJ2-5, with D possibly TRBD2 on 5 matching bases. CDR3 length: 13 residues. Germline CDR1 and CDR2: DFQATT and SNEGSKA (reference sequence). V lost 3 bases to trimming and J lost 2 bases, with 10 bases between them. The DNA of the CDR3 is TGCAGTGCTAGCGCCCCGGGGCAAGAGACCCAGTACTTC. This translates into CSASAPGQETQYF.

The chain combines TRBV12-5 with TRBJ2-1, with 14 positions matching TRBD2. V was clipped by 2 bases and J by 0 bases; unmatched bases: 3. Germline V gene lookup returns CDR1 LGHNT and CDR2 FRNRAP. The CDR3 covers 18 residues. CDR3 in amino acids: CASGLLGTSGSSYNEQFF. The CDR3 DNA follows: TGTGCTAGTGGTTTGCTGGGGACTAGCGGGAGCTCCTACAATGAGCAGTTCTTC.

This clonotype was detected only a few times. The rearrangement joins TRBV7-2 to TRBJ1-2; 7 nucleotides line up with TRBD1. The CDR3 has 14 amino acids. Unmatched junction bases numbered 9, after V lost 7 bases and J lost 4 bases. Germline loops: CDR1 SGHTA, CDR2 FQGNSA. CDR3 region: CASTKQGFGYGYTF. CDR3 nucleotides: TGTGCCAGCACAAAACAGGGGTTTGGCTATGGCTACACCTTC.